The clone carrying this T cell receptor (beta chain) was counted a single time. Assay used: immunoSEQ multiplex PCR; TCRdb lists only in-frame clones, some missing. The data contain 45,000 to 60,000 clones, roughly three quarters of them seen just once; the ten biggest clones take up approximately 1.2%. The data derive from a study of OX40 agonist ivuxolimab in advanced cancers. Across the study: Patients' therapy was ivuxolimab, an antibody that acts as an agonist of OX40 (CD134). Of the participants, approximately 40% had some prior anti-PD-1, anti-PD-L1 or anti-CTLA-4 therapy, which was allowed.

The CDR3 is made up of 15 amino acids. Germline values: CDR1 MDHEN, CDR2 SYDVKM. Germline trimming cut 7 bases from V and 2 bases from J; bases unmatched to any gene: 11. V usage is TRBV28 and J usage is TRBJ2-7; 7 bases align to TRBD2. The sample consisted of CD4+ or CD8+ T cells sorted from blood, taken in a trial of the OX40 agonist ivuxolimab. This receptor was obtained from an adult with an advanced solid tumor such as melanoma, head and neck, liver or kidney cancer. In DNA form, the CDR3 reads TGTGCCAGCAACCGCTCCGGGACTAAGACCTACGAGCAGTACTTC. Its translation is CASNRSGTKTYEQYF. The complete variable domain, with remaining parts taken from reference TRBV28 and TRBJ2-7, reads DVKVTQSSRYLVKRTGEKVFLECVQDMDHENMFWYRQDPGLGLRLIYFSYDVKMKEKGDIPEGYSVSREKKERFSLILESASTNQTSMYLCASNRSGTKTYEQYFGPGTRLTVT.